These T cell receptor beta chains were read from a single sample in a study of T cell clones after liver transplantation. TCRdb's table, derived via immunoSEQ multiplex PCR, lists solely in-frame clones and lacks some. Found here are some 45,000 clones, around 84% of them singletons; the top ten hold more than 2%. This sample comprised CD4+ T cells from blood, obtained 24 months after liver transplant. These receptors were taken from a human patient who received a liver transplant. The graft donor may have given rise to some T cells. Each CDR3 is given with its conserved first and last residue. Each record gives: CDR3 length, clone size, J gene, V gene, D gene, CDR3 protein, CDR3 DNA. A D gene is named only where the DNA matches it firmly. For some rows the clone size is stated as once, few or many, or as a class when expanded; others skip it.

13 . TRBJ2-3 TRBV18 . CASSPRHTDTQYF TGTGCCAGCTCACCCCGGCATACAGATACGCAGTATTTT
15 . TRBJ2-7 TRBV7-3 . CASSPLGSRTGVQYF TGTGCCAGCAGCCCGTTGGGGTCCCGGACCGGGGTGCAGTACTTC
17 . TRBJ1-2 TRBV27 . CASSFRARGGGNYGYTF TGTGCCAGCAGTTTCCGGGCAAGAGGGGGAGGTAACTATGGCTACACCTTC
14 . TRBJ2-7 TRBV28 TRBD1 CASSYPGGPYEQYF TGTGCCAGCAGTTATCCAGGGGGCCCCTACGAGCAGTACTTC
15 once TRBJ2-1 TRBV5-1 TRBD2 CASSSSGTSHNEQFF TGCGCCAGCAGCTCTTCCGGGACTAGCCACAATGAGCAGTTCTTC
16 . TRBJ2-1 TRBV27 TRBD1 CASRSYRDRGPNEQFF TGTGCCAGCAGGTCTTACAGGGACAGGGGACCCAATGAGCAGTTCTTC
13 . TRBJ2-7 TRBV11-2 TRBD1 CASSLAWDRVEYF TGTGCCAGCAGCTTAGCTTGGGACAGGGTGGAGTACTTC
15 . TRBJ2-5 TRBV5-8 TRBD1 CASRTGTGGKETQYF TGTGCCAGCAGAACCGGGACAGGGGGCAAAGAGACCCAGTACTTC
17 few TRBJ2-7 TRBV2 TRBD1 CASSDMGTGTGALEQYF TGTGCCAGCAGTGATATGGGCACCGGGACAGGGGCGTTGGAGCAGTACTTC
16 . TRBJ1-3 TRBV19 TRBD1 CASSPPGQAAGNTIYF TGTGCCAGTAGCCCTCCGGGACAGGCTGCGGGAAACACCATATATTTT
15 once TRBJ1-1 TRBV6-5 . CASIQDPRPNTEAFF TGTGCCAGCATCCAAGATCCCCGGCCTAACACTGAAGCTTTCTTT
15 . TRBJ1-4 TRBV6-1 . CASSEAQGGNEKLFF TGTGCCAGCAGTGAAGCACAGGGTGGGAATGAAAAACTGTTTTTT
18 once TRBJ2-1 TRBV7-2 TRBD2 CASSLVLAGGGSYNEQFF TGTGCCAGCAGCTTAGTTCTAGCGGGGGGTGGCTCCTACAATGAGCAGTTCTTC
14 . TRBJ2-5 TRBV10-2 TRBD2 CASSSGTKQETQYF TGCGCCAGCAGTTCCGGGACTAAGCAAGAGACCCAGTACTTC
12 . TRBJ2-1 TRBV15 . CATGGLYNEQFF TGTGCCACCGGGGGACTCTACAATGAGCAGTTCTTC
14 once TRBJ2-3 TRBV18 . CASSNTHITDTQYF TGTGCCAGTTCGAACACGCACATAACAGATACGCAGTATTTT
12 few TRBJ1-1 TRBV30 . CAWQGMNTEAFF TGTGCCTGGCAGGGGATGAACACTGAAGCTTTCTTT
12 . TRBJ1-1 TRBV6-5 . CASSYTGTEAFF TGTGCCAGCAGTTACACGGGAACTGAAGCTTTCTTT
14 . TRBJ1-2 TRBV19 TRBD1 CASSATGGNYGYTF TGTGCCAGTAGTGCGACAGGGGGTAACTATGGCTACACCTTC
16 . TRBJ2-1 TRBV7-6 TRBD2 CASSFAPGLADNEQFF TGTGCCAGCAGCTTTGCTCCGGGACTAGCGGATAATGAGCAGTTCTTC
15 . TRBJ1-4 TRBV19 . CASSSREGFGEKLFF TGTGCCAGTAGTAGTAGGGAAGGGTTTGGCGAAAAACTGTTTTTT
15 . TRBJ1-6 TRBV5-1 . CASSLAGAENSPLHF TGCGCCAGCAGCTTGGCAGGGGCGGAAAATTCACCCCTCCACTTT
13 . TRBJ2-3 TRBV7-8 . CASRGPSTDTQYF TGTGCCAGCCGTGGTCCAAGCACAGATACGCAGTATTTT
13 . TRBJ1-1 TRBV11-2 . CASSFRLQGEAFF TGTGCCAGCAGCTTTCGACTCCAGGGTGAAGCTTTCTTT
15 once TRBJ1-3 TRBV19 . CASSMSGYSGNTIYF TGTGCCAGTAGTATGAGCGGATACTCTGGAAACACCATATATTTT
11 once TRBJ1-2 TRBV12-5 . CASGPLQGKTF TGTGCTAGTGGTCCCTTGCAGGGGAAGACCTTC
13 . TRBJ2-3 TRBV14 . CASSSMVEDTQYF TGTGCCAGCAGCTCCATGGTAGAGGATACGCAGTATTTT
14 . TRBJ1-1 TRBV5-1 . CASSFPQSNTEAFF TGCGCCAGCAGCTTCCCACAGTCGAACACTGAAGCTTTCTTT
13 . TRBJ2-2 TRBV27 . CASSIRETGELFF TGTGCCAGCAGTATAAGGGAGACCGGGGAGCTGTTTTTT
12 . TRBJ2-5 TRBV29-1 . CSAGGQQETQYF TGCAGCGCCGGCGGGCAGCAAGAGACCCAGTACTTC
14 . TRBJ1-1 TRBV19 . CASSMPSRNTEAFF TGTGCCAGTAGTATGCCGTCCCGGAACACTGAAGCTTTCTTT
15 . TRBJ1-2 TRBV28 TRBD1 CASSSPTGGGYGYTF TGTGCCAGCAGTTCCCCGACAGGGGGAGGTTATGGCTACACCTTC
15 . TRBJ2-2 TRBV2 TRBD1 CASRGQGPGTGELFF TGTGCCAGCAGAGGACAGGGGCCAGGCACCGGGGAGCTGTTTTTT
11 . TRBJ2-1 TRBV5-4 . CASSGKWEQFF TGTGCCAGCAGCGGGAAGTGGGAGCAGTTCTTC
15 . TRBJ1-5 TRBV5-6 . CASSLAGPSNQPQHF TGTGCCAGCAGCTTGGCAGGTCCCAGCAATCAGCCCCAGCATTTT
19 . TRBJ1-5 TRBV21-1 . CASSQRGQGRWNSNQPQHF TGTGCCAGCAGTCAAAGGGGACAGGGAAGGTGGAATAGCAATCAGCCCCAGCATTTT
16 . TRBJ2-2 TRBV30 TRBD2 CAWSGLAGTNTGELFF TGTGCCTGGAGTGGGTTAGCGGGTACGAACACCGGGGAGCTGTTTTTT
15 . TRBJ2-2 TRBV29-1 TRBD2 CSSPRVAGRTGELFF TGCAGTTCCCCAAGGGTAGCGGGGCGCACCGGGGAGCTGTTTTTT
15 . TRBJ2-3 TRBV10-3 TRBD2 CAISERSGGANTQYF TGTGCCATCAGTGAACGGAGCGGGGGGGCAAATACGCAGTATTTT
12 . TRBJ2-1 TRBV7-9 . CASSLVGDEQFF TGTGCCAGCAGCTTAGTGGGGGATGAGCAGTTCTTC
14 . TRBJ1-4 TRBV15 . CATSRGGSNEKLFF TGTGCCACCAGCAGGGGGGGTTCTAATGAAAAACTGTTTTTT
10 . TRBJ2-1 TRBV29-1 . CSAAPSEQFF TGCAGCGCCGCGCCCAGTGAGCAGTTCTTC
15 . TRBJ1-1 TRBV23-1 . CASSHRPVPPTEAFF TGCGCCAGCAGTCATCGACCCGTGCCTCCCACTGAAGCTTTCTTT
13 once TRBJ1-2 TRBV27 . CASSSDTLGGYTF TGTGCCAGCAGTTCAGATACTCTGGGTGGCTACACCTTC
14 . TRBJ1-3 TRBV19 . CASTGGAAGNTIYF TGTGCCAGTACCGGGGGTGCCGCTGGAAACACCATATATTTT
13 . TRBJ2-4 TRBV5-1 TRBD2 CASGAGAQDIQYF TGCGCCAGCGGAGCGGGGGCCCAGGACATTCAGTACTTC
13 . TRBJ1-2 TRBV19 . CASWDGANYGYTF TGTGCCAGTTGGGACGGGGCTAACTATGGCTACACCTTC
14 . TRBJ2-7 TRBV19 TRBD1 CASSIGQGWYEQYF TGTGCCAGTAGTATAGGACAGGGGTGGTACGAGCAGTACTTC